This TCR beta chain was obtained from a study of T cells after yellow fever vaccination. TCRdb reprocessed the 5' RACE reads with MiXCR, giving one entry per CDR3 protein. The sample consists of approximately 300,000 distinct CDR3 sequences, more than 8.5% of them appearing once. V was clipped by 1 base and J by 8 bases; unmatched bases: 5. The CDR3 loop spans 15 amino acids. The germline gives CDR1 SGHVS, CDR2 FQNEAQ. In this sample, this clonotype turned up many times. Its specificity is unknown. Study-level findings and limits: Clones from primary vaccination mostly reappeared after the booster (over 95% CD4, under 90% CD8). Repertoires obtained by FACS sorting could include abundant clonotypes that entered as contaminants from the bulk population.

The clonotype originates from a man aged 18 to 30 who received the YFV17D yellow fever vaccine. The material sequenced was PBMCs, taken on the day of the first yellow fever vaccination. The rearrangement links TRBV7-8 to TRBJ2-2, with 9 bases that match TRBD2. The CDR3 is CASSLGLAGRGELFF. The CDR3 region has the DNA TGTGCCAGCAGCTTAGGTCTAGCGGGGAGAGGGGAGCTGTTTTTT.